A single sample is the source of the 5 T cell receptor beta chains below, sequenced in a study of blood T cell repertoires in COVID-19. Clones were read by immunoSEQ multiplex PCR, and TCRdb kept only the in-frame ones, dropping some. Among about 64,000 clones listed, 80% to 90% were seen once. The sample taken for sequencing was peripheral blood. The origin of the receptors is a man between 35 and 55 years old with acute or convalescent COVID-19.

CDR3 amino acids: CASTALAGVASEQFF. The CDR3 DNA sequence: TGTGCCAGCACTGCCCTAGCGGGGGTTGCGAGTGAGCAGTTCTTC. The rearrangement links TRBV11-3 to TRBJ2-1; TRBD2 matches 10 bases. Germline CDR1 and CDR2: SGHNT and YENEEA. This CDR3 region has 15 residues. Losses at the gene ends were 7 bases for V and 9 bases for J; bases not matched to a gene: 12.

The chain links TRBV11-2 to TRBJ2-3, with D possibly matching TRBD1 (6 bases). CDR1 and CDR2 (germline): SGHAT, FQNNGV. The V gene lost 6 bases and the J gene lost 2 bases, with 15 bases spanning the gap. CDR3 size: 15 residues. The CDR3 loop reads CASSPSDRFTDTQYF. CDR3 DNA sequence: TGTGCCAGCAGTCCCTCCGACAGGTTCACAGATACGCAGTATTTT.

This clone appeared a single time. The chain couples TRBV19 to TRBJ2-2, with D maybe TRBD2 (6 bases). Trimming removed 0 bases at V and 2 bases at J, with 7 bases between. Germline loops: CDR1 LNHDA, CDR2 SQIVND (reference sequence). CDR3 length: 15 residues. CDR3 DNA: TGTGCCAGTAGTATAGAGGGGACTAACACCGGGGAGCTGTTTTTT. Encoded protein: CASSIEGTNTGELFF.

The chain is built from TRBV2 and TRBJ2-7; 12 bases agree with TRBD2. The V and J ends lost 6 bases and 6 bases, in that order; junction bases with no gene match: 12. Germline CDR1 is SNHLY and CDR2 is FYNNEI. This CDR3 spans 16 amino acids. CDR3 residues: CASSAGLAGSRPEQYF. The CDR3 DNA sequence: TGTGCCAGCAGCGCCGGACTAGCGGGGAGCCGCCCCGAGCAGTACTTC.

The V and J genes are TRBV2 and TRBJ2-5, with 12 bases identical to TRBD1. Germline V gives CDR1 SNHLY, CDR2 FYNNEI. The CDR3 spans 14 residues. V shed 4 bases, J shed 5 bases, and the junction held 2 bases outside the gene matches. In DNA form, the CDR3 reads TGTGCCAGCAGTGTGGGACAGGGGGCTGAGACCCAGTACTTC. This gives the protein CASSVGQGAETQYF.